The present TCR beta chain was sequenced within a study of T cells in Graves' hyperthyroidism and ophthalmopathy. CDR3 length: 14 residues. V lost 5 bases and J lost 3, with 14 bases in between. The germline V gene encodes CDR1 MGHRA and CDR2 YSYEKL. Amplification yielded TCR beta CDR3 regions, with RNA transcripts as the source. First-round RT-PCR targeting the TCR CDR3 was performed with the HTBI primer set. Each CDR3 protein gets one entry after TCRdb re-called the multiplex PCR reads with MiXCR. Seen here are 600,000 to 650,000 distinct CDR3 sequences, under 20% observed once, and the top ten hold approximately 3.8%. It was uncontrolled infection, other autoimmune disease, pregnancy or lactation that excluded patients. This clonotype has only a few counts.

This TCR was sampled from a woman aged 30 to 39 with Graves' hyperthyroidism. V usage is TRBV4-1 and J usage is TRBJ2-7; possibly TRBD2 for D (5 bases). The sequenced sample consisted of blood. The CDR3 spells CASSARASNYEQYF. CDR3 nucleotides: TGCGCCAGCAGCGCGCGGGCCTCTAACTACGAGCAGTACTTC.